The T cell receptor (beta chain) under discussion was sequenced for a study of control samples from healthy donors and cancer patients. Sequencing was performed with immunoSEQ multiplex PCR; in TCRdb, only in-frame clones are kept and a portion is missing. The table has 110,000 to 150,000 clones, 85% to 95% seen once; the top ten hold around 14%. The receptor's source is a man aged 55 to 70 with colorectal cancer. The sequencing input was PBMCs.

This CDR3 reads CAWSVKVTAEAFF. CDR3 nucleotide sequence: TGTGCCTGGAGTGTAAAGGTTACGGCTGAAGCTTTCTTT. The rearrangement joins TRBV30 to TRBJ1-1; no definite D call. The length of the CDR3 is 13 residues. Per germline, CDR1 GTSNPN and CDR2 SVGIG (reference sequence). The V and J ends lost 0 bases and 6 bases respectively, with 11 bases between them.